The entry below describes one T cell receptor (beta chain). This sample is part of a study of blood T cell repertoires in COVID-19. Study in general: T cells, B-cell-depleted T cells, or PBMCs provided the cDNA or gDNA that served as material.

Trimming left V 4 bases short and J 4 bases short, with 8 bases between. Germline V lookup: CDR1 SGHRS, CDR2 YFSETQ. This CDR3 contains 13 residues. Clones were read by immunoSEQ multiplex PCR, and TCRdb kept only the in-frame ones, dropping some. Of around 280,000 clones listed, around 90% were seen once; the top ten hold 1.7%. Clinical history reported by participants formed the basis on which cohorts were assigned. Sample: PBMCs or T cells enriched from blood (not recorded which). V usage is TRBV5-1 and J usage is TRBJ1-4; D is unresolved. This TCR was recovered from a woman under 30 with acute COVID-19. CDR3 nucleotide sequence: TGCGCCAGCAGCCGCGGCGGTAATGAAAAACTGTTTTTT. As protein: CASSRGGNEKLFF.